This T cell receptor (beta chain) was identified during a study of T cell responses to AZD1222 COVID-19 vaccine. Whole-study context: Both about-4-week and about-12-week second-dose recipients were combined.

Notes on this clone: Its cognate antigen is unknown.

The CDR3 is made up of 11 amino acids. The V end was cut by 0 bases, the J end by 6 bases, with 4 bases between. Germline assignment: CDR1 SGHKS and CDR2 YYEKEE (reference sequence). Only in-frame clones appear in the TCRdb table, and some are missing; sequencing was by immunoSEQ multiplex PCR. The profile covers more than 110,000 clones, with approximately 90% appearing a single time and around 2.7% taken by the ten largest. Whole-study findings and limits: There were repertoire samples only from the period after the peak T cell response. Unmutated variant regions reportedly attract nearly half of all spike-specific TCRs. Donors in the cohort were predominantly white British and more often female, and clonal diversity was possibly underestimated.

V is TRBV5-5 and J is TRBJ2-7; D not resolved. This TCR derives from an adult in good health. Sequencing used peripheral blood, obtained on day 0 of AZD1222 vaccination. DNA for the CDR3: TGTGCCAGCAGCTTGGCTTTCGAGCAGTACTTC. This translates into CASSLAFEQYF.